The 14 T cell receptor beta chains below were found in one sample sequenced in a study of blood T cell repertoires in COVID-19. Profiling relied on immunoSEQ multiplex PCR, and the TCRdb table lists in-frame clones only, not all of them. The sample has about 56,000 clones, approximately 92% seen once. Sequencing was carried out using peripheral blood. The origin of the receptors is a woman in her fifties or sixties with COVID-19, enrolled during active disease.

The chain combines TRBV7-9 with TRBJ2-3; TRBD1 aligns across 10 bases. The CDR3 loop spans 15 amino acids. CDR1 is SEHNR, CDR2 FQNEAQ, per germline (reference sequence). Trimming took 4 bases from V and 4 from J; bases not matched to a gene: 5. The DNA for the CDR3 is TGTGCCAGCAGCTCGGGACAGGGGACCGCAGATACGCAGTATTTT. Amino acid sequence: CASSSGQGTADTQYF.

The V and J genes are TRBV6-5 and TRBJ1-5; D is possibly TRBD1 (6 bases). The CDR3 length is 13 residues. Germline-derived CDR1 and CDR2 are MNHEY and SVGAGI. Trimming took off 2 bases at V and 4 bases at J, with 6 bases between the two ends. CDR3 loop: CASSYDRNQPQHF. The CDR3 DNA sequence: TGTGCCAGCAGTTACGACAGGAATCAGCCCCAGCATTTT.

V is TRBV5-6 and J is TRBJ1-3; D is ambiguous. V lost 1 base, J lost 8 bases, and 19 bases lay in between. CDR3 length: 16 amino acids. Germline V lookup: CDR1 SGHDT, CDR2 YYEEEE. CDR3 coding DNA: TGTGCCAGCAGCTTGTCTCCGGAGTCGAGTGGGTACACCATATATTTT. Its translation is CASSLSPESSGYTIYF. Variable domain in full (rest from reference TRBV5-6 and TRBJ1-3): DAGVTQSPTHLIKTRGQQVTLRCSPKSGHDTVSWYQQALGQGPQFIFQYYEEEERQRGNFPDRFSGHQFPNYSSELNVNALLLGDSALYLCASSLSPESSGYTIYFGEGSWLTVV.

The V call is TRBV20-1, the J call TRBJ2-7, with D possibly being TRBD1 (5 bases). Germline values: CDR1 DFQATT, CDR2 SNEGSKA (reference sequence). The length of the CDR3 is 11 residues. The ends were cut back, 5 bases at V and 3 bases at J, with 8 bases in the middle. The CDR3: CSAQGDYEQYF. The CDR3 region has the DNA TGCAGTGCTCAAGGGGACTACGAGCAGTACTTC.

The V and J genes are TRBV27 and TRBJ1-5, with TRBD1 matching 7 bases. V lost 7 bases and J lost 3; bases outside the gene matches: 3. CDR3 length: 13 residues. CDR1 is MNHEY, CDR2 SMNVEV, per germline (reference sequence). The CDR3 DNA is TGTGCCAGCACGACAGGGATCAATCAGCCCCAGCATTTT. Its translation is CASTTGINQPQHF.

The V gene is TRBV28, the J gene TRBJ1-4; D ambiguous. Germline assignment: CDR1 MDHEN and CDR2 SYDVKM. Trimming stripped 6 bases from V and 8 bases from J, with 7 bases between. The CDR3 has 11 residues. CDR3 amino acids: CASSLREKLFF. The CDR3 bases are TGTGCCAGCAGCCTACGGGAAAAACTGTTTTTT.

The chain joins TRBV18 to TRBJ1-2, with 11 positions matching TRBD1. The CDR3 covers 15 residues. Germline V gives CDR1 KGHSH, CDR2 LQKENI. V shed 3 bases and J 13 bases; nucleotides not matched to a gene: 13. The CDR3 spells CASSPTPTGQGVGTF. Here the CDR3 DNA reads TGTGCCAGCTCACCTACCCCTACGGGACAGGGGGTAGGCACCTTC.

V and J are TRBV28 and TRBJ2-1; 8 nucleotides align to TRBD2. CDR3 length equals 15 residues. Germline V lookup: CDR1 MDHEN, CDR2 SYDVKM. V lost 5 bases, J lost 9 bases, and 12 bases stayed unmatched. CDR3 nucleotides: TGTGCCAGCAGTGCCACCGGGACTAGTTCTACTGAGCAGTTCTTC. The encoded protein is CASSATGTSSTEQFF.

The gene calls are TRBV5-1 and TRBJ1-5, with D possibly matching TRBD1 (6 bases). The germline gives CDR1 SGHRS, CDR2 YFSETQ. V lost 4 bases and J lost 1, with 9 bases in between. This CDR3 is 14 amino acids long. CDR3 residues: CASSPQGSNQPQHF. The DNA for the CDR3 is TGCGCCAGCAGCCCACAGGGAAGCAATCAGCCCCAGCATTTT.

V gene TRBV27 combines with J gene TRBJ2-2, with D possibly being TRBD1 (6 bases). The CDR3 totals 13 residues. Trimming shortened V by 7 bases and J by 3 bases, and 9 bases separated the two germline ends. Germline lookup yields CDR1 MNHEY and CDR2 SMNVEV (reference sequence). In DNA, the CDR3 is TGTGCCAGCACTCAGGGGCACACCGGGGAGCTGTTTTTT. This codes for CASTQGHTGELFF.

The chain is built from TRBV7-9 and TRBJ1-5, with D possibly TRBD1 on 6 matching bases. The CDR3 runs to 14 residues. Trimming took off 5 bases at V and 2 bases at J, with 10 bases between the two ends. Germline V lookup: CDR1 SEHNR, CDR2 FQNEAQ (reference sequence). The CDR3 DNA follows: TGTGCCAGCAGCGCGACAGGTGGCAATCAGCCCCAGCATTTT. Residues: CASSATGGNQPQHF.

The chain couples TRBV15 to TRBJ1-1; unclear D gene. CDR3 length: 16 residues. Looked up from germline, CDR1 is LNHNV and CDR2 is YYDKDF (reference sequence). The V and J ends lost 0 bases and 7 bases respectively, with 18 bases between them. In nucleotides, the CDR3 is TGTGCCACCAGCAGAGATCGAGGAGGCGGCCTAGGTGAAGCTTTCTTT. Protein sequence: CATSRDRGGGLGEAFF.

This clone was seen only once. The V gene is TRBV7-2, the J gene TRBJ2-5; D might be TRBD2 (7 bases). The V gene lost 5 bases and the J gene lost 5 bases, with 18 bases spanning the gap. The CDR3 sequence is 15 residues long. CDR1 SGHTA and CDR2 FQGNSA come from the germline V gene. The CDR3, as DNA: TGTGCCAGCAGCCTGGGGAGGGGGGGCCATGAGACCCAGTACTTC. It specifies CASSLGRGGHETQYF.

The chain has TRBV7-2 and TRBJ2-6; TRBD1 might be the D (5 bases). The CDR3 loop spans 16 amino acids. V was clipped by 3 bases and J by 0 bases, with 9 bases between them. Germline-derived CDR1 and CDR2 are SGHTA and FQGNSA. As DNA, the CDR3 is TGTGCCAGCAGCTTCACAGGACACTCTGGGGCCAACGTCCTGACTTTC. Amino acids: CASSFTGHSGANVLTF.